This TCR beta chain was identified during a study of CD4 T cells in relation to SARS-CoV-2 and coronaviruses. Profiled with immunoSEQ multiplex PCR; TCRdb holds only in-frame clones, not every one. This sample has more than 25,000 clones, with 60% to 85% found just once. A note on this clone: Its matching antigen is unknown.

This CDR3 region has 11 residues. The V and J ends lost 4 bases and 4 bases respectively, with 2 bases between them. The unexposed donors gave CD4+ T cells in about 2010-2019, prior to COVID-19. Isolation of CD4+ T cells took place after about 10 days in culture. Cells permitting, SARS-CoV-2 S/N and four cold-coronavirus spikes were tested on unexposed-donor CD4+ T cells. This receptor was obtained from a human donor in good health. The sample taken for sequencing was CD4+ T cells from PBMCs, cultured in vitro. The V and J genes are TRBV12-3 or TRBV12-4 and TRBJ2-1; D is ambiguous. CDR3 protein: CASSSYNEQFF. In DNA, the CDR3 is TGTGCCAGCAGTTCATACAATGAGCAGTTCTTC.